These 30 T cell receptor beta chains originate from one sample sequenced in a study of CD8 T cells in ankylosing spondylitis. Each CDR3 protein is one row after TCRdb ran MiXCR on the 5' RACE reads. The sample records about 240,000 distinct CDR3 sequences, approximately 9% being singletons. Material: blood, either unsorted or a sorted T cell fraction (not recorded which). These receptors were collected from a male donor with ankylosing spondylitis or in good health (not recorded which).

The CDR3 sequence: CAWSDKVTYEQYF. CDR3 sequence (DNA): TGTGCCTGGAGCGATAAGGTCACCTACGAGCAGTACTTC. This chain uses TRBV30 with TRBJ2-7; D ambiguous. Germline-derived CDR1 and CDR2 are GTSNPN and SVGIG (reference sequence). The CDR3 is made up of 13 amino acids. The V end was cut by 3 bases, the J end by 2 bases, with 11 bases between.

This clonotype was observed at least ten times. This chain's CDR3 is CSARASGNTGELFF. DNA for the CDR3: TGCAGTGCTAGAGCTAGCGGGAACACCGGGGAGCTGTTTTTT. J is TRBJ2-2 and V is TRBV20-1, with 7 bases fitting TRBD2. The CDR3 extends over 14 amino acids. V trimming: 1 base; J trimming: 1 base; junction bases outside the gene matches: 0. Per the germline V gene, CDR1 is DFQATT and CDR2 is SNEGSKA (reference sequence).

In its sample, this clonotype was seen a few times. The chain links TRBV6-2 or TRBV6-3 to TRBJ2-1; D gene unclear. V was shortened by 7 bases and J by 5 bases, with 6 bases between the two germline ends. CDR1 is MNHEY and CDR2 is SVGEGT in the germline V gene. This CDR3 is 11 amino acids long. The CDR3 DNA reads TGTGCCAGCACCCATAACAATGAGCAGTTCTTC. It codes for CASTHNNEQFF.

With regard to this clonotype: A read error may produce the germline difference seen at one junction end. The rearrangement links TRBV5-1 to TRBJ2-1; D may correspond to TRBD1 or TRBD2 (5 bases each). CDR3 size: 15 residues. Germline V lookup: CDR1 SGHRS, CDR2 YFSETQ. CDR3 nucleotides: TGCGCCAGCAGTTCCGGGACGCCAGCCTACACTGAGCAGTTCTTC. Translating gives CASSSGTPAYTEQFF.

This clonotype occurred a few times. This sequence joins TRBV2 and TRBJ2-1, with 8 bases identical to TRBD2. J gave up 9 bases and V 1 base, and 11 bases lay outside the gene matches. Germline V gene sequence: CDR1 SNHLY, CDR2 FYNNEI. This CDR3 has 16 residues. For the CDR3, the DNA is TGTGCCAGCAGTGAAGTCGGAGCGGGGGTGCCGGGTGAGCAGTTCTTC. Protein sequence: CASSEVGAGVPGEQFF.

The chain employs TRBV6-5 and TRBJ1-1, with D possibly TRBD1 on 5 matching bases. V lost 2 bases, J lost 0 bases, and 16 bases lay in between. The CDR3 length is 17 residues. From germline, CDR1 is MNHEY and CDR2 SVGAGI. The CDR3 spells CASSYMSGRGMNTEAFF. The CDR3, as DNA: TGTGCCAGCAGTTACATGAGCGGAAGGGGCATGAACACTGAAGCTTTCTTT.

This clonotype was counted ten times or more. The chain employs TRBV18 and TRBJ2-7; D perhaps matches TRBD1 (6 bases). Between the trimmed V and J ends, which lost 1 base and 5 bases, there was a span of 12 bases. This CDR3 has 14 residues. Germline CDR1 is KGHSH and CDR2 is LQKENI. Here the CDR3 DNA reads TGTGCCAGCTCACCACAGGGGGTGAGCCACGAGCAGTACTTC. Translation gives CASSPQGVSHEQYF.

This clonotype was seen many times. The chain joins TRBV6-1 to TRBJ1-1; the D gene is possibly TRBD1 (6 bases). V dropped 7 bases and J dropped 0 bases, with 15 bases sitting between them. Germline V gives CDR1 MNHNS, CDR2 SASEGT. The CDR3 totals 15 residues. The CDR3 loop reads CASTQGGGVNTEAFF. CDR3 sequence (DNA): TGTGCCAGCACTCAAGGGGGAGGGGTGAACACTGAAGCTTTCTTT.

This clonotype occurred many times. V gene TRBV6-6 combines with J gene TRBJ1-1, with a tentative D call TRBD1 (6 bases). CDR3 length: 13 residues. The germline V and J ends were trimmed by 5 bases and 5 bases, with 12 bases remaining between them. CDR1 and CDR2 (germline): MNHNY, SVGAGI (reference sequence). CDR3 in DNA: TGTGCCAGCAGTGGGGGGCGCGGGACTGAAGCTTTCTTT. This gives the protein CASSGGRGTEAFF.

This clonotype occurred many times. For the CDR3, the DNA is TGCGCCAGCAGCTTGGGGACAGGGGGCTCTTTATCGGCTGGAAACACCATATATTTT. As protein: CASSLGTGGSLSAGNTIYF. This sequence joins TRBV5-1 and TRBJ1-3; 11 nucleotides align to TRBD1. V lost 0 bases to trimming and J lost 2 bases; unmatched junction nucleotides: 10. CDR3 length: 19 residues. CDR1 and CDR2 from the germline V gene are SGHRS and YFSETQ.

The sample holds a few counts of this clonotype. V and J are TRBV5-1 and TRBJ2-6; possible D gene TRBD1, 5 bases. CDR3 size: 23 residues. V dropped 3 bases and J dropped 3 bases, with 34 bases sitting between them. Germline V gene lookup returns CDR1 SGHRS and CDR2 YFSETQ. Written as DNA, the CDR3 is TGCGCCAGCAGCTGGCTAAGTCCTTCGTCAGGGTTAATCTACCCCGATGGGGCCAACGTCCTGACTTTC. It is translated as CASSWLSPSSGLIYPDGANVLTF. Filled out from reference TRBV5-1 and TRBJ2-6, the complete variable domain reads KAGVTQTPRYLIKTRGQQVTLSCSPISGHRSVSWYQQTPGQGLQFLFEYFSETQRNKGNFPGRFSGRQFSNSRSEMNVSTLELGDSALYLCASSWLSPSSGLIYPDGANVLTFGAGSRLTVL.

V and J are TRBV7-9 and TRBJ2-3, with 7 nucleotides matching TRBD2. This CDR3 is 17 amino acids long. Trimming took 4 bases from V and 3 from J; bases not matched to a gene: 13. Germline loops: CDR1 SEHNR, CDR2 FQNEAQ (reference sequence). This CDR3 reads CASSSGRAAGATDTQYF. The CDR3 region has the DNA TGTGCCAGCAGCTCTGGGAGGGCTGCTGGGGCGACAGATACGCAGTATTTT.

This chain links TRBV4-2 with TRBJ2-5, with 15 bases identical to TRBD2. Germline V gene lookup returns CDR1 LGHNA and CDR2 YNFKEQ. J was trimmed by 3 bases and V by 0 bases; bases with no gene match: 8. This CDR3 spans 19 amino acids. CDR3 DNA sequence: TGTGCCAGCAGCCAAGATCCGCCTGGACTAGCGGGGGGGAAAGAGACCCAGTACTTC. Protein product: CASSQDPPGLAGGKETQYF.

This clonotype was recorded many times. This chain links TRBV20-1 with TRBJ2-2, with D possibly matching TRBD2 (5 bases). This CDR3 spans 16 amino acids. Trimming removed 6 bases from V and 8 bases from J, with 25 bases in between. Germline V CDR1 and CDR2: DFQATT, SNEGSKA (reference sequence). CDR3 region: CSANPSGKSGMGELFF. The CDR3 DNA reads TGCAGTGCCAACCCGTCGGGCAAAAGCGGCATGGGGGAGCTGTTTTTT.

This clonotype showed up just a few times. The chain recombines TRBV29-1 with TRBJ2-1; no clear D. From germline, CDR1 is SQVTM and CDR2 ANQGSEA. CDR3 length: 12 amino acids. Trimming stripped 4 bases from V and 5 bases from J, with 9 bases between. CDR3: CSVAPWDNEQFF. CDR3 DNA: TGCAGCGTTGCCCCCTGGGACAATGAGCAGTTCTTC.

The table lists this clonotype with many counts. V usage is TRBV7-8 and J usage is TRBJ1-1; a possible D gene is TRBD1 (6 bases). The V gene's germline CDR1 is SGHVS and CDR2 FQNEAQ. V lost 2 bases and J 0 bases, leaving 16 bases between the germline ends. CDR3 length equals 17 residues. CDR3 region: CASSLRVGQHLNTEAFF. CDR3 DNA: TGTGCCAGCAGCTTACGGGTCGGACAGCATCTGAACACTGAAGCTTTCTTT.

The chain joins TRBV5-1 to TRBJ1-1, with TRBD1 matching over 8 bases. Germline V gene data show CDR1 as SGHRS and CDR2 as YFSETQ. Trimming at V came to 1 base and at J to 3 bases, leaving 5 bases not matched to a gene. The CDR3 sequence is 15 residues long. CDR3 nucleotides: TGCGCCAGCAGCTTGACCGCGACAGGGGACACTGAAGCTTTCTTT. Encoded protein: CASSLTATGDTEAFF.

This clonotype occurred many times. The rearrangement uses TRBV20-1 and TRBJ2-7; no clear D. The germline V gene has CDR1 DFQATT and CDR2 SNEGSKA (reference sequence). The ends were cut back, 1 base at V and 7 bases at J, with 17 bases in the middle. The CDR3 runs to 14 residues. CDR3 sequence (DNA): TGCAGTGCTAGAGGTTCGAGACATGAGGAAGAGCAGTACTTC. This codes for CSARGSRHEEEQYF.

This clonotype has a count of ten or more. CDR3 residues: CASSIRYGGAQPQHF. In DNA form, the CDR3 reads TGTGCCAGTAGTATCAGATATGGGGGCGCGCAGCCCCAGCATTTT. The V call is TRBV19, the J call TRBJ1-5; D is possibly TRBD1 (6 bases). The CDR3 contains 15 residues. Per the germline V gene, CDR1 is LNHDA and CDR2 is SQIVND (reference sequence). With 3 bases removed from V and 7 bases from J, the gap between germline ends came to 16 bases.

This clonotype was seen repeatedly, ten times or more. For the CDR3, the DNA is TGTGCCAGCAGTCCTACCGGGATCGGTGAGCAGTTCTTC. Its translation: CASSPTGIGEQFF. The chain employs TRBV12-3 or TRBV12-4 and TRBJ2-1; TRBD2 is a possible D gene (5 bases). The CDR3 contains 13 residues. V was pared by 5 bases and J by 9 bases, with 14 bases between.

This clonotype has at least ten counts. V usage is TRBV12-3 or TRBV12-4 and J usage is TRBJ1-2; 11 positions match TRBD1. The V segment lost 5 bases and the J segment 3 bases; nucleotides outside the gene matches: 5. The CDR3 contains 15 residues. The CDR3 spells CASSVGTGGDYGYTF. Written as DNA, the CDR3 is TGTGCCAGCAGTGTAGGGACAGGGGGGGACTATGGCTACACCTTC.

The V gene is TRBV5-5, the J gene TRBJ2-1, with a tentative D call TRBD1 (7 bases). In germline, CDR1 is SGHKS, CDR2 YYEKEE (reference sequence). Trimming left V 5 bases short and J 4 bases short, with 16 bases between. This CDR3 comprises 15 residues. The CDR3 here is CASSSAGGGYNEQFF. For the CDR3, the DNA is TGTGCCAGCAGTTCAGCAGGGGGAGGATACAATGAGCAGTTCTTC.

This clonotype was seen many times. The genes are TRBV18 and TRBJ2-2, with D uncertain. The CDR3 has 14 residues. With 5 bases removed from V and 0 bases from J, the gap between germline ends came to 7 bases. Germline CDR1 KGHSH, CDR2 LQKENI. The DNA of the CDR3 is TGTGCCAGCTCAGCAACTCCGAACACCGGGGAGCTGTTTTTT. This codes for CASSATPNTGELFF.

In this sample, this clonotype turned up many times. In nucleotides, the CDR3 is TGTGCCAGCAGCTTCACGGACGCGGCGAGAGAGACCCAGTACTTC. It translates to CASSFTDAARETQYF. This sequence joins TRBV7-2 and TRBJ2-5; D gene uncertain. The CDR3 is 15 amino acids. Trimming removed 3 bases from V and 4 bases from J, with 15 bases in between. Per germline, CDR1 SGHTA and CDR2 FQGNSA.

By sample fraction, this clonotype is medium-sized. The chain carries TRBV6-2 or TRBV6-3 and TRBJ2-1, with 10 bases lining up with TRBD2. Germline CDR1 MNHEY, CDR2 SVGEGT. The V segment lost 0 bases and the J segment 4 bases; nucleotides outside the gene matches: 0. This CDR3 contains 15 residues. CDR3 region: CASSYSTSGYNEQFF. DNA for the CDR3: TGTGCCAGCAGTTACTCGACTAGCGGGTACAATGAGCAGTTCTTC.

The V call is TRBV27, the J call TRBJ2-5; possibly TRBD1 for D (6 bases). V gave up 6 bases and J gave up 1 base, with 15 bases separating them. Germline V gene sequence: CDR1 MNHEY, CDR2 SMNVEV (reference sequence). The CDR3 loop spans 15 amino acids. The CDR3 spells CASRPIDRPQETQYF. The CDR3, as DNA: TGTGCCAGCAGACCGATCGACAGGCCCCAAGAGACCCAGTACTTC.

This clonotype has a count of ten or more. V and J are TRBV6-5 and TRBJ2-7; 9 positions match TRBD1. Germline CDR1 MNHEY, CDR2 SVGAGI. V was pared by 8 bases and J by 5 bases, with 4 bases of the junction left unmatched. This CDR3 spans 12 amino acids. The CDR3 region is CASGDRVHEQYF. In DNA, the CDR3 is TGTGCCAGCGGGGACAGGGTCCACGAGCAGTACTTC.

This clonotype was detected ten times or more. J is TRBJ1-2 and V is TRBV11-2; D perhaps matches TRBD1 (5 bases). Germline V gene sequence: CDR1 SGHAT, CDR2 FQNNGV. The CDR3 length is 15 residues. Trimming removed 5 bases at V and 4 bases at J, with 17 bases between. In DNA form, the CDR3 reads TGTGCCAGCAGCCCGACGGGGGGTTCCGGCTATGGCTACACCTTC. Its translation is CASSPTGGSGYGYTF.

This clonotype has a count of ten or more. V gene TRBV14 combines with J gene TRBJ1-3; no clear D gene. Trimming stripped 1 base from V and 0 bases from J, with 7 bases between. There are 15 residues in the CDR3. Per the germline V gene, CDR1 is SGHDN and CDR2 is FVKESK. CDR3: CASSQARFSGNTIYF. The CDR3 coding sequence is TGTGCCAGCAGCCAAGCCCGCTTCTCTGGAAACACCATATATTTT.

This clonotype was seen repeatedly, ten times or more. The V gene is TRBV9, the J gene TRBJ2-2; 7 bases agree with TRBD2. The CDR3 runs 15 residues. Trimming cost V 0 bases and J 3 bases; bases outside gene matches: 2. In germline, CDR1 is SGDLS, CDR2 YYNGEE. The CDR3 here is CASSVAAGHTGELFF. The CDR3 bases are TGTGCCAGCAGCGTAGCAGCGGGACACACCGGGGAGCTGTTTTTT.